This T cell receptor (beta chain) was identified during a study of T cells in Graves' hyperthyroidism and ophthalmopathy. V was trimmed by 1 base and J by 6 bases, leaving 16 bases between them. This CDR3 comprises 16 residues. Germline loops: CDR1 LGHDT, CDR2 YNNKEL (reference sequence). Extraction of PBMCs used roughly 9.6 ml of fresh peripheral blood. The CDR3 regions of TCR beta were amplified from RNA transcripts. HTBI primers drove first-round RT-PCR of the TCR CDR3. TCRdb reanalysed the multiplex PCR reads using MiXCR and keeps one entry per CDR3 protein. The sample holds around 200,000 distinct CDR3 sequences, about 16% seen once. This clonotype has at least ten counts.

The chain combines TRBV3-1 with TRBJ1-5; D is unresolved. Sequencing was done on a sample of blood. The sequence was obtained from a man aged 35-49 years with Graves' hyperthyroidism. For the CDR3, the DNA is TGTGCCAGCAGCCAAGGATCGGGTCCGGCGGGTCAGCCCCAGCATTTT. It yields the protein CASSQGSGPAGQPQHF. Using reference TRBV3-1 and TRBJ1-5 for the parts outside the CDR3, the full variable domain is DTAVSQTPKYLVTQMGNDKSIKCEQNLGHDTMYWYKQDSKKFLKIMFSYNNKELIINETVPNRFSPKSPDKAHLNLHINSLELGDSAVYFCASSQGSGPAGQPQHFGDGTRLSIL.